These T cell receptor beta chains were read from a single sample in a study of T cell responses to AZD1222 COVID-19 vaccine. Data came from immunoSEQ multiplex PCR; TCRdb stores just in-frame clones and leaves some out. Among roughly 97,000 clones listed, roughly 92% were seen once. The input for sequencing was peripheral blood, taken on day 0 of AZD1222 vaccination. These receptors all come from an adult in good health. Both conserved end residues are part of each CDR3. Fields, in order: clone size, D gene, J gene, V gene, CDR3 protein, CDR3 DNA. The D gene is left open where the match is weak. Where a row states a size, it is once, few, many or the class of an expanded clone; other rows omit it.

clone_size: NA
d_call: NA
j_call: TRBJ2-3
v_call: TRBV10-3
cdr3_aa: CAVQTDYDTDTQYF
cdr3_nt: TGTGCCGTTCAAACCGACTACGACACAGATACGCAGTATTTT

clone_size: NA
d_call: NA
j_call: TRBJ1-1
v_call: TRBV10-3
cdr3_aa: CAISGKGTEAFF
cdr3_nt: TGTGCCATCAGTGGGAAGGGGACTGAAGCTTTCTTT

clone_size: NA
d_call: TRBD2
j_call: TRBJ2-2
v_call: TRBV2
cdr3_aa: CASSAMTSGGELFF
cdr3_nt: TGTGCCAGCAGTGCTATGACTAGCGGAGGGGAGCTGTTTTTT

clone_size: NA
d_call: TRBD1
j_call: TRBJ1-2
v_call: TRBV11-2
cdr3_aa: CASSFRGQGHYGYTF
cdr3_nt: TGTGCCAGCAGCTTTCGAGGACAGGGGCACTATGGCTACACCTTC

clone_size: NA
d_call: TRBD1
j_call: TRBJ2-5
v_call: TRBV3-1/TRBV3-2
cdr3_aa: CASSQQGAVKETQYF
cdr3_nt: TGTGCCAGCAGCCAGCAGGGGGCGGTTAAGGAGACCCAGTACTTC

clone_size: NA
d_call: NA
j_call: TRBJ2-3
v_call: TRBV29-1
cdr3_aa: CSVVRGPGPGRTDTQYF
cdr3_nt: TGCAGCGTTGTCCGGGGGCCAGGCCCCGGGCGCACAGATACGCAGTATTTT

clone_size: NA
d_call: NA
j_call: TRBJ1-5
v_call: TRBV7-7
cdr3_aa: CASSLSGSTSNQPQHF
cdr3_nt: TGTGCTAGCAGCTTGTCGGGCAGTACTAGCAATCAGCCCCAGCATTTT

clone_size: NA
d_call: TRBD1
j_call: TRBJ2-3
v_call: TRBV6-5
cdr3_aa: CASSSTGGRADTQYF
cdr3_nt: TGTGCCAGCAGTAGTACAGGGGGGCGGGCAGATACGCAGTATTTT

clone_size: NA
d_call: NA
j_call: TRBJ2-2
v_call: TRBV4-1
cdr3_aa: CASRKLGELFF
cdr3_nt: TGCGCCAGCAGAAAACTCGGGGAGCTGTTTTTT

clone_size: few
d_call: NA
j_call: TRBJ2-6
v_call: TRBV6-4
cdr3_aa: CASSDRGSGANVLTF
cdr3_nt: TGTGCCAGCAGTGACAGGGGCTCTGGGGCCAACGTCCTGACTTTC

clone_size: NA
d_call: NA
j_call: TRBJ2-7
v_call: TRBV3-1/TRBV3-2
cdr3_aa: CASSPPGWPYEQYF
cdr3_nt: TGTGCCAGCAGCCCGCCAGGGTGGCCCTACGAGCAGTACTTC